This is a list of T cell receptor beta chains from one sample in a study of cytomegalovirus exposure and HLA in healthy donors. The data were produced by immunoSEQ multiplex PCR, yet TCRdb's version contains in-frame clones alone and is incomplete. This sample lists roughly 80,000 clones; its ten largest clones have more than 0.45%. Sequencing input: PBMCs. The receptor source for this set is a man in his forties or fifties in good health and CMV-seronegative. The CDR3 runs from the conserved cysteine through the conserved F or W. The order of the fields is CDR3 length, D gene, V gene, J gene, CDR3 DNA, CDR3 protein. A D gene is named only where the DNA matches it firmly.

16	NA	TRBV6-6	TRBJ2-1	TGTGCCAGCAGTTACACGACTGAACAGGTGAACAATGAGCAGTTCTTC	CASSYTTEQVNNEQFF
16	TRBD1	TRBV2	TRBJ1-3	TGTGCCAGCAGCCGGGACAGGTTGGACTCTGGAAACACCATATATTTT	CASSRDRLDSGNTIYF
15	TRBD1	TRBV5-4	TRBJ1-2	TGTGCCAGCAGCTTACAGGGGGCAAGCGGCTATGGCTACACCTTC	CASSLQGASGYGYTF
17	TRBD1	TRBV12-5	TRBJ2-7	TGTGCTAGTGGTTTAGTTCAGACAGGGATCGTTACCTACGAGCAGTACTTC	CASGLVQTGIVTYEQYF
15	TRBD1	TRBV5-4	TRBJ2-7	TGTGCCAGCAGCCCCGGGACAGTCAGCGCCTACGAGCAGTACTTC	CASSPGTVSAYEQYF
12	NA	TRBV19	TRBJ2-1	TGTGCCAGTAGTATGACAGGAATTGAGCAGTTCTTC	CASSMTGIEQFF
14	TRBD2	TRBV4-3	TRBJ2-2	TGCGCCAGCAGCCGACTCCTAGCGGCCGGGGAGCTGTTTTTT	CASSRLLAAGELFF
15	TRBD1	TRBV6-5	TRBJ1-6	TGTGCCAGCAGTAAGACAGGGTTCGAGAGGACACCCCTCCACTTT	CASSKTGFERTPLHF
15	NA	TRBV7-9	TRBJ1-2	TGTGCCAGCAGCTTAGGGGCAGGGAGGTACGATGGCTACACCTTC	CASSLGAGRYDGYTF
14	NA	TRBV7-2	TRBJ1-1	TGTGCCAGCAGCGCTCGGGGGGGATTGACTGAAGCTTTCTTT	CASSARGGLTEAFF
14	NA	TRBV28	TRBJ1-1	TGTGCCTCCTGTTCATCGGGGGTGAACACTGAAGCTTTCTTT	CASCSSGVNTEAFF
14	TRBD2	TRBV27	TRBJ2-7	TGTGCCAGCAGTTCGGGGGGGGCATACTACGAGCAGTACTTC	CASSSGGAYYEQYF
12	NA	TRBV5-1	TRBJ1-4	TGCGCCAGCAGCTTGGCCCGGGGAAGGCTGTTTTTT	CASSLARGRLFF
14	NA	TRBV27	TRBJ2-7	TGTGCCAGCAGTAGGAGTTATGGAACCTACGAGCAGTACTTC	CASSRSYGTYEQYF
13	NA	TRBV30	TRBJ2-7	TGTGCCTGGAGTATCACAGGGAGTTACGAGCAGTACTTC	CAWSITGSYEQYF
13	TRBD2	TRBV5-1	TRBJ2-5	TGCGCCAGCAGGGGGACTAGTGGGGAGACCCAGTACTTC	CASRGTSGETQYF
15	NA	TRBV7-3	TRBJ2-7	TGTGCCAGCAGCTATTTACCGGGACTTAGCTACGAGCAGTACTTC	CASSYLPGLSYEQYF
15	NA	TRBV27	TRBJ2-7	TGTGCCAGCAGTTTATCAGTCCGGGTAGGGGACGAGCAGTACTTC	CASSLSVRVGDEQYF
17	TRBD1	TRBV7-9	TRBJ2-7	TGTGCCAGCAGCCGGGGACAGGGGGCGGTTTCTTTGGACGAGCAGTACTTC	CASSRGQGAVSLDEQYF
14	NA	TRBV5-1	TRBJ2-3	TGCGCCAGCAGCTACAACAGGGTTTCAGATACGCAGTATTTT	CASSYNRVSDTQYF
14	NA	TRBV2	TRBJ2-7	TGTGCCAGCAGTCGTCAGGGATCCGCCTACGAGCAGTACTTC	CASSRQGSAYEQYF
14	TRBD2	TRBV28	TRBJ2-3	TGTGCCAGCAGGATAAGCGGGGGGACAGATACGCAGTATTTT	CASRISGGTDTQYF
13	NA	TRBV6-8	TRBJ1-4	TGTGCCAGCAGCCCGGTCTCTAATGAAAAACTGTTTTTT	CASSPVSNEKLFF
11	NA	TRBV29-1	TRBJ1-1	TGCAGCGTTGGGAGGGAGACTGAAGCTTTCTTT	CSVGRETEAFF
15	NA	TRBV9	TRBJ2-3	TGTGCCAGCAGCGGTACGACAGGAGTCACAGATACGCAGTATTTT	CASSGTTGVTDTQYF
14	TRBD1	TRBV30	TRBJ1-6	TGTGCCTGGGTGGGGACAGCGTATAATTCACCCCTCCACTTT	CAWVGTAYNSPLHF
14	TRBD2	TRBV5-8	TRBJ2-7	TGTGCCAGCACCATTCCAGGACTAGGCTACGAGCAGTACTTC	CASTIPGLGYEQYF
16	TRBD1	TRBV27	TRBJ2-6	TGTGCCAGCAGTCGGGACAGGGTGCCCGGGGCCAACGTCCTGACTTTC	CASSRDRVPGANVLTF
15	NA	TRBV7-3	TRBJ2-3	TGTGCCAGCAGCCCACTTAGGGGGGGGGCGGATACGCAGTATTTT	CASSPLRGGADTQYF
15	NA	TRBV7-3	TRBJ2-5	TGTGCCAGCAGCTTTACTACGGGGGAAGGGGAGACCCAGTACTTC	CASSFTTGEGETQYF
14	NA	TRBV5-1	TRBJ2-7	TGCGCCAGCAGCTGGCTTGGACAGCTCAACGAGCAGTACTTC	CASSWLGQLNEQYF
12	NA	TRBV4-2	TRBJ2-7	TGTGCCAGCAGCAAACAGATCAACGAGCAGTACTTC	CASSKQINEQYF